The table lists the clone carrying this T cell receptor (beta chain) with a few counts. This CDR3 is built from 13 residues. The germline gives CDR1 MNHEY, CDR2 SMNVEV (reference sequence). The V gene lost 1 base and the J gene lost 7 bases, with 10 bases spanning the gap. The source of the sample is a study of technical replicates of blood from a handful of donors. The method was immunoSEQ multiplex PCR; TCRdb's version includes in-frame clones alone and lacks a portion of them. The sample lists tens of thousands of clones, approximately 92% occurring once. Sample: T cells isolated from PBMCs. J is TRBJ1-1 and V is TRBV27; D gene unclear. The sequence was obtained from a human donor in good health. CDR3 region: CASSLYRDREAFF. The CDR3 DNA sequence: TGTGCCAGCAGTTTATACAGAGACCGTGAAGCTTTCTTT.